This TCR beta chain was retrieved from a study of cytomegalovirus exposure and HLA in healthy donors. The PCR used 60 Vbeta and 13 Jbeta primers. TCRdb keeps only in-frame clones here, not all; method: immunoSEQ multiplex PCR. Of approximately 180,000 clones listed, about four fifths are singletons. Donors likely had unrecorded immune exposures despite being nominally healthy when sampled. The V end was cut by 1 base, the J end by 4 bases, with 7 bases between. Germline V CDR1 and CDR2: LNHDA, SQIVND (reference sequence). The CDR3 has 14 residues. The genes are TRBV19 and TRBJ2-2, with D perhaps matching TRBD1 (6 bases). This clonotype originated in a woman aged 18-29 years in good health and CMV-seronegative. Material: PBMCs. CDR3 bases: TGTGCCAGTAGTATAGGAGGGGGCACCGGGGAGCTGTTTTTT. Its translation: CASSIGGGTGELFF.